This T cell receptor beta chain was found in a study of blood T cell repertoires in COVID-19. CDR1 is SEHNR, CDR2 FQNEAQ, per germline (reference sequence). The V and J ends lost 8 bases and 0 bases respectively, with 8 bases between them. The CDR3 loop spans 13 amino acids. Per the study methods: Amplification of reference gene primers was used by the study to estimate nucleated cell counts. TCRdb's copy holds only in-frame clones and misses some; the assay was immunoSEQ multiplex PCR. V, J and clone size derive from that table, while D and trimming were established from the DNA sequence. The sample lists under 200,000 clones, 70% to 90% occurring once.

V gene TRBV7-9 combines with J gene TRBJ1-3; D remains unclear. The sample was peripheral blood. The receptor was derived from a woman older than 75 with acute or convalescent COVID-19. CDR3 sequence (DNA): TGTGCCAGCCGTTTGAGCTCTGGAAACACCATATATTTT. This sequence encodes CASRLSSGNTIYF. Filled out from reference TRBV7-9 and TRBJ1-3, the complete variable domain reads DTGVSQNPRHKITKRGQNVTFRCDPISEHNRLYWYRQTLGQGPEFLTYFQNEAQLEKSRLLSDRFSAERPKGSFSTLEIQRTEQGDSAMYLCASRLSSGNTIYFGEGSWLTVV.